One sample yielded the 19 T cell receptor beta chains listed below, sequenced in a study of blood T cell repertoires in COVID-19. Using immunoSEQ multiplex PCR, the repertoire was profiled, and TCRdb retains in-frame clones only, with some absent. In the table there are 190,000 or so clones, approximately 86% of which are singletons. The sequenced material came from peripheral blood. The source of these receptors is a middle-aged man with active or convalescent COVID-19.

The rearrangement links TRBV5-1 to TRBJ2-1; maybe TRBD2 (6 bases). CDR1 and CDR2 (germline): SGHRS, YFSETQ. This CDR3 is built from 16 residues. V was pared by 0 bases and J by 8 bases, with 18 bases between. The CDR3 sequence is CASSLAQSGPDDEQFF. The CDR3 DNA reads as TGCGCCAGCAGCTTGGCCCAGAGCGGGCCGGATGATGAGCAGTTCTTC.

A few counts support this clone. V usage is TRBV4-3 and J usage is TRBJ1-4; TRBD1 matches 8 bases. CDR3 length: 16 residues. V gave up 1 base and J gave up 10 bases; unmatched junction bases: 11. In germline, CDR1 is LGHNA, CDR2 YSLEER. CDR3 nucleotides: TGCGCCAGCAGCCAAGCAGGGGGCGGTAGGTCTGGAAAACTGTTTTTT. This codes for CASSQAGGGRSGKLFF.

V gene TRBV12-3 or TRBV12-4 combines with J gene TRBJ1-6, with D possibly matching TRBD1 (5 bases). This CDR3 has 12 residues. V was pared by 5 bases and J by 10 bases, with 9 bases between. The CDR3 DNA reads TGTGCCAGCAGTACGACAGAATCACCCCTCCACTTT. It translates to CASSTTESPLHF.

The chain carries TRBV3-1 (or the pseudogene TRBV3-2) and TRBJ2-1; 11 positions agree with TRBD2. The germline gives CDR1 LGHDT, CDR2 YNNKEL (reference sequence). V lost 6 bases to trimming and J lost 4 bases; unmatched junction nucleotides: 8. This CDR3 is built from 16 residues. As DNA, the CDR3 is TGTGCCAGCAGTTACGGGACTAGCGGAGGTTACAATGAGCAGTTCTTC. Translating it yields CASSYGTSGGYNEQFF.

The chain joins TRBV28 to TRBJ2-7, with D tentatively TRBD1 (5 bases). CDR3 size: 13 residues. CDR1 is MDHEN and CDR2 is SYDVKM in the germline V gene. V was pared by 2 bases and J by 6 bases, with 11 bases between. CDR3 nucleotide sequence: TGTGCCAGCAGTTTAATAGGTGGGGCCGAGCAGTACTTC. Its translation: CASSLIGGAEQYF.

This chain links TRBV5-5 with TRBJ1-2, with D unclear. V lost 4 bases and J lost 5, with 21 bases in between. Germline-derived CDR1 and CDR2 are SGHKS and YYEKEE (reference sequence). The CDR3 is 16 residues long. The CDR3 bases are TGTGCCAGCAGCCCCGAAGGAGATCCCTCTATTTATGGCTACACCTTC. Translated, it gives CASSPEGDPSIYGYTF. Supplemented by reference TRBV5-5 and TRBJ1-2, the full variable domain reads DAGVTQSPTHLIKTRGQQVTLRCSPISGHKSVSWYQQVLGQGPQFIFQYYEKEERGRGNFPDRFSARQFPNYSSELNVNALLLGDSALYLCASSPEGDPSIYGYTFGSGTRLTVV.

The chain joins TRBV7-2 to TRBJ1-1; a weak D match, TRBD1 (5 bases). The ends were cut back, 3 bases at V and 4 bases at J, with 15 bases in the middle. The CDR3 consists of 15 residues. Germline loops: CDR1 SGHTA, CDR2 FQGNSA. CDR3 sequence (DNA): TGTGCCAGCAGCTTTAAGGGTGGGGGGAGCACTGAAGCTTTCTTT. This encodes CASSFKGGGSTEAFF.

This clone was recorded once. The chain is built from TRBV18 and TRBJ2-1; D gene ambiguous. In germline, CDR1 is KGHSH, CDR2 LQKENI. CDR3 size: 14 residues. Trimming took off 3 bases at V and 4 bases at J, with 10 bases between the two ends. CDR3 sequence reads: CASSPAVPYNEQFF. As DNA, the CDR3 is TGTGCCAGCTCACCGGCGGTACCATACAATGAGCAGTTCTTC.

A few counts support this clone. The CDR3 loop is CASSPQVGNYGYTF. CDR3 nucleotides: TGTGCCAGCAGCCCCCAGGTTGGCAACTATGGCTACACCTTC. The J gene is TRBJ1-2, the V gene TRBV7-3; D uncertain. Trimming pared 5 bases from V and 2 bases from J, leaving 12 bases between. Germline V gene sequence: CDR1 SGHTA, CDR2 FQGTGA. The CDR3 covers 14 residues.

This clone was seen just once. The chain links TRBV7-5 to TRBJ1-2; the DNA was not compared with TRBD1, the D call given in the table. TRBV7-5 is a known pseudogene. This CDR3 is 15 amino acids long. For the CDR3, the DNA is TGTGCCAGAAGCTCGGCCGGGACAGGGGGCTATGGCTACACCTTC. This gives the protein CARSSAGTGGYGYTF.

This clone was seen more than once but under ten times. This chain uses TRBV4-2 with TRBJ2-7; tentative D call: TRBD2 (6 bases). CDR3 length: 14 residues. The V end lost 1 base, the J end lost 5 bases, and 12 bases lay between the germline ends. Germline CDR1 reads LGHNA; CDR2 reads YNFKEQ. The CDR3 sequence: CASSQGPGEDEQYF. CDR3 DNA sequence: TGTGCCAGCAGCCAAGGGCCGGGGGAAGACGAGCAGTACTTC.

J is TRBJ1-5 and V is TRBV30; D gene ambiguous. With 5 bases removed from V and 0 bases from J, the gap between germline ends came to 5 bases. This CDR3 is 12 amino acids long. Germline CDR1 GTSNPN, CDR2 SVGIG (reference sequence). The CDR3 sequence: CAWGLSNQPQHF. CDR3 nucleotide sequence: TGTGCCTGGGGACTTAGCAATCAGCCCCAGCATTTT.

The V and J genes are TRBV3-1 (or the pseudogene TRBV3-2) and TRBJ2-7; tentatively, D is TRBD1 (5 bases). V gave up 0 bases and J gave up 2 bases, with 11 bases separating them. CDR3 length equals 15 residues. CDR1 and CDR2 (germline): LGHDT, YNNKEL (reference sequence). CDR3 amino acids: CASSQDGRATYEQYF. The DNA for the CDR3 is TGTGCCAGCAGCCAAGACGGCAGGGCCACCTACGAGCAGTACTTC.

The chain uses TRBV28 and TRBJ1-1; D possibly corresponds to TRBD1 (6 bases). Per germline, CDR1 MDHEN and CDR2 SYDVKM. The CDR3 is made up of 13 amino acids. V was trimmed by 3 bases and J by 5 bases, leaving 10 bases between them. CDR3 sequence reads: CASSLDSRTEAFF. The CDR3 bases are TGTGCCAGCAGTTTGGACAGTAGGACTGAAGCTTTCTTT.

The chain combines TRBV12-3 or TRBV12-4 with TRBJ2-3, with D uncertain. Trimming stripped 11 bases from V and 1 base from J, with 10 bases between. This CDR3 contains 12 residues. The chain's CDR3 is CASGPGTDTQYF. As DNA, the CDR3 is TGTGCCTCTGGTCCGGGCACAGATACGCAGTATTTT.

There are a few counts of this clone. The rearrangement uses TRBV4-2 and TRBJ2-1, with TRBD2 matching 7 bases. CDR1 is LGHNA and CDR2 is YNFKEQ in the germline V gene. The CDR3 is made up of 16 amino acids. With 0 bases clipped from V and 7 bases from J, the junction kept 9 bases outside the gene matches. Here the CDR3 reads CASSQDVAGQINEQFF. DNA of the CDR3: TGTGCCAGCAGCCAAGACGTAGCGGGCCAAATTAATGAGCAGTTCTTC.

This clone was seen once. The chain has TRBV3-1 (or the pseudogene TRBV3-2) and TRBJ1-3, with D perhaps matching TRBD1 (5 bases). Trimming shortened V by 3 bases and J by 1 base, and 7 bases separated the two germline ends. CDR3 length: 14 residues. Germline lookup yields CDR1 LGHDT and CDR2 YNNKEL (reference sequence). The CDR3 DNA follows: TGTGCCAGCAGCCAGACAGCTTCTGGAAACACCATATATTTT. Its translation: CASSQTASGNTIYF.

CDR3 sequence reads: CASSGQNTEAFF. Written as DNA, the CDR3 is TGCGCCAGCAGCGGCCAGAACACTGAAGCTTTCTTT. V gene TRBV5-1 combines with J gene TRBJ1-1; unclear D gene. The CDR3 runs 12 residues. Germline V gives CDR1 SGHRS, CDR2 YFSETQ. Trimming pared 4 bases from V and 1 base from J, leaving 5 bases between.

This sequence joins TRBV27 and TRBJ1-3; no firm D call. Germline V gene sequence: CDR1 MNHEY, CDR2 SMNVEV (reference sequence). V dropped 6 bases and J dropped 1 base, with 13 bases sitting between them. The CDR3 is 15 residues long. The CDR3 spells CASSPAARSGNTIYF. CDR3 DNA: TGTGCCAGCAGCCCCGCCGCTAGGTCTGGAAACACCATATATTTT.